Shown below are 9 T cell receptor beta chains from a single sample sequenced in a study of cytomegalovirus exposure and HLA in healthy donors. PCR amplification relied on 60 Vbeta primers (plus 13 Jbeta primers). Libraries were prepared by immunoSEQ multiplex PCR; TCRdb keeps only in-frame clonotypes and omits some of them. There are 75,000 to 90,000 clones in the sample; around 79% occur only once, and about 22% lies in the top ten. Sequenced: PBMCs. All receptors derive from a woman aged 40 to 50 in good health and CMV-seropositive.

V usage is TRBV30 and J usage is TRBJ2-7; perhaps TRBD1 as D (6 bases). CDR1 and CDR2 (germline): GTSNPN, SVGIG (reference sequence). This CDR3 has 12 amino acids. Trimming took off 4 bases at V and 2 bases at J, with 9 bases between the two ends. CDR3 in DNA: TGTGCCTGGAAGCAGGGGACCTACGAGCAGTACTTC. Translated, it gives CAWKQGTYEQYF.

The gene calls are TRBV18 and TRBJ2-7, with a tentative D call TRBD2 (7 bases). The CDR3 sequence is 14 residues long. The V end was cut by 4 bases, the J end by 5 bases, with 15 bases between. Looked up from germline, CDR1 is KGHSH and CDR2 is LQKENI. The CDR3 DNA is TGTGCCAGCTCACGGGAGGGGGGCGCGAACGAGCAGTACTTC. Its translation is CASSREGGANEQYF.

This rearrangement joins TRBV7-9 to TRBJ1-3; 10 bases match TRBD1. The V gene's germline CDR1 is SEHNR and CDR2 FQNEAQ (reference sequence). The CDR3 is 16 amino acids. Trimming removed 3 bases from V and 2 bases from J; junction bases left unmatched: 4. CDR3 sequence: CASSFPTGGPGNTIYF. The CDR3, as DNA: TGTGCCAGCAGCTTTCCGACAGGGGGCCCTGGAAACACCATATATTTT.

A remark on this clone: The same CDR3 can be traced to other DNA sequences in this sample. This chain uses TRBV30 with TRBJ2-3; D remains ambiguous. Looked up from germline, CDR1 is GTSNPN and CDR2 is SVGIG (reference sequence). V shed 3 bases and J shed 0 bases, with 13 bases lying between them. This CDR3 spans 15 amino acids. The CDR3 nucleotides read TGTGCCTGGAGAACCTCTAGTACCAGCACAGATACGCAGTATTTT. Amino acid sequence: CAWRTSSTSTDTQYF. Drawing the rest from reference TRBV30 and TRBJ2-3, the complete variable domain is SQTIHQWPATLVQPVGSPLSLECTVEGTSNPNLYWYRQAAGRGLQLLFYSVGIGQISSEVPQNLSASRPQDRQFILSSKKLLLSDSGFYLCAWRTSSTSTDTQYFGPGTRLTVL.

This chain connects TRBV19 to TRBJ2-6, with 9 bases fitting TRBD1. Looked up from germline, CDR1 is LNHDA and CDR2 is SQIVND (reference sequence). The CDR3 loop spans 17 amino acids. V was pared by 5 bases and J by 0 bases, with 5 bases of the junction left unmatched. Here the CDR3 reads CASSGQGTISGANVLTF. DNA of the CDR3: TGTGCCAGTAGTGGACAGGGGACCATCTCTGGGGCCAACGTCCTGACTTTC.

The chain uses TRBV5-1 and TRBJ2-3, with 8 nucleotides matching TRBD1. The length of the CDR3 is 15 residues. Trimming cost V 3 bases and J 4 bases; bases outside gene matches: 7. Germline CDR1 and CDR2: SGHRS and YFSETQ. The CDR3 here is CASSSVDRAADTQYF. As DNA, the CDR3 is TGCGCCAGCAGCTCGGTGGACAGGGCGGCAGATACGCAGTATTTT.

This clone was seen only once. V is TRBV6-1 and J is TRBJ2-3; 9 bases map to TRBD2. Germline lookup yields CDR1 MNHNS and CDR2 SASEGT. The CDR3 has 15 residues. The V gene end was trimmed by 1 base and the J gene end by 1 base; junction bases not matched to a gene: 0. The CDR3 here is CASSEVAGGTDTQYF. For the CDR3, the DNA is TGTGCCAGCAGTGAAGTAGCGGGAGGCACAGATACGCAGTATTTT.

CDR3 in DNA: TGTGCCTGGAGTCACAGCAGCTCCTACGAGCAGTACTTC. Amino acids: CAWSHSSSYEQYF. The V call is TRBV30, the J call TRBJ2-7, with D hard to call. V was cut by 2 bases and J by 0 bases, with 8 bases left in between. Per germline, CDR1 GTSNPN and CDR2 SVGIG (reference sequence). This CDR3 comprises 13 residues. Based on the CDR3 plus reference TRBV30 and TRBJ2-7, the full variable domain is SQTIHQWPATLVQPVGSPLSLECTVEGTSNPNLYWYRQAAGRGLQLLFYSVGIGQISSEVPQNLSASRPQDRQFILSSKKLLLSDSGFYLCAWSHSSSYEQYFGPGTRLTVT.

The V gene is TRBV6-6, the J gene TRBJ1-6; D possibly corresponds to TRBD1 (5 bases). Per the germline V gene, CDR1 is MNHNY and CDR2 is SVGAGI (reference sequence). The germline V and J ends were trimmed by 4 bases and 7 bases, with 8 bases remaining between them. The CDR3 totals 13 residues. CDR3 protein: CASSSRQNSPLHF. CDR3 in DNA: TGTGCCAGCAGTTCCCGACAGAATTCACCCCTCCACTTT.